One sample yielded the 22 T cell receptor beta chains listed below, sequenced in a study of cytomegalovirus exposure and HLA in healthy donors. The PCR used 60 Vbeta and 13 Jbeta primers. Repertoires were generated with immunoSEQ multiplex PCR, while TCRdb's copy carries only in-frame clones and drops some. The sample yields about 45,000 clones, 55% to 75% seen once. The sequencing input was PBMCs. Receptors were obtained from a young woman in good health and CMV-seronegative.

The chain links TRBV6-1 to TRBJ1-1; D is perhaps TRBD1 (5 bases). V shed 4 bases and J shed 3 bases, with 15 bases lying between them. The CDR3 is made up of 15 amino acids. Germline values: CDR1 MNHNS, CDR2 SASEGT. CDR3 nucleotides: TGTGCCAGCAGTGGGGGGGTAACAGGAGACACTGAAGCTTTCTTT. Amino acids: CASSGGVTGDTEAFF.

This clone was seen only a few times. V gene TRBV5-4 combines with J gene TRBJ2-7, with 15 positions matching TRBD2. Per germline, CDR1 SGHNT and CDR2 YYREEE (reference sequence). The CDR3 loop spans 16 amino acids. V gave up 4 bases and J gave up 3 bases; unmatched junction bases: 5. Here the CDR3 reads CASSPGLAGGIYEQYF. As DNA, the CDR3 is TGTGCCAGCAGCCCGGGACTAGCGGGGGGCATCTACGAGCAGTACTTC. The variable domain in full, with the rest retrieved from reference TRBV5-4 and TRBJ2-7, is ETGVTQSPTHLIKTRGQQVTLRCSSQSGHNTVSWYQQALGQGPQFIFQYYREEENGRGNFPPRFSGLQFPNYSSELNVNALELDDSALYLCASSPGLAGGIYEQYFGPGTRLTVT.

The chain employs TRBV27 and TRBJ2-2, with 7 nucleotides matching TRBD1. CDR3 length equals 14 residues. The V and J ends lost 7 bases and 3 bases, in that order; junction bases with no gene match: 5. CDR1 MNHEY and CDR2 SMNVEV come from the germline V gene (reference sequence). CDR3 DNA: TGTGCCAGCACACGGGACAGTCACACCGGGGAGCTGTTTTTT. Translating gives CASTRDSHTGELFF.

J is TRBJ1-1 and V is TRBV2; D remains unclear. Germline CDR1 is SNHLY and CDR2 is FYNNEI. This CDR3 has 14 amino acids. Trimming took 6 bases from V and 0 from J, leaving 11 bases between them. The CDR3 nucleotides read TGTGCCAGCAGAATTGGCTTAATGAACACTGAAGCTTTCTTT. Its protein product is CASRIGLMNTEAFF.

The chain couples TRBV5-1 to TRBJ2-7, with 8 bases lining up with TRBD2. This CDR3 comprises 14 residues. Germline trimming cut 7 bases from V and 5 bases from J; bases unmatched to any gene: 11. Looked up from germline, CDR1 is SGHRS and CDR2 is YFSETQ. CDR3 residues: CASENQLAGNEQYF. The CDR3 nucleotides read TGCGCCAGCGAGAACCAATTAGCGGGAAACGAGCAGTACTTC.

The J gene is TRBJ1-4, the V gene TRBV9; 7 bases align to TRBD1. V dropped 4 bases and J dropped 4; count of bases not matched to a gene: 7. Germline V gene lookup returns CDR1 SGDLS and CDR2 YYNGEE. The length of the CDR3 is 15 residues. The CDR3 nucleotides are TGTGCCAGCAGCATTAGGACAGGCGGTAATGAAAAACTGTTTTTT. Translation gives CASSIRTGGNEKLFF. The whole variable domain, filled in from reference TRBV9 and TRBJ1-4, reads DSGVTQTPKHLITATGQRVTLRCSPRSGDLSVYWYQQSLDQGLQFLIQYYNGEERAKGNILERFSAQQFPDLHSELNLSSLELGDSALYFCASSIRTGGNEKLFFGSGTQLSVL.

V usage is TRBV28 and J usage is TRBJ2-3, with 7 bases aligning to TRBD1. From germline, CDR1 is MDHEN and CDR2 SYDVKM. The CDR3 is made up of 14 amino acids. V was pared by 6 bases and J by 2 bases, with 5 bases of the junction left unmatched. The CDR3 sequence: CASRTGALTDTQYF. The CDR3 DNA is TGTGCCAGCAGAACAGGGGCCCTCACAGATACGCAGTATTTT.

The chain links TRBV28 to TRBJ2-7, with a tentative D call TRBD2 (5 bases). This CDR3 contains 13 residues. CDR1 MDHEN and CDR2 SYDVKM come from the germline V gene. V lost 2 bases, J lost 6 bases, and 11 bases lay in between. CDR3 nucleotides: TGTGCCAGCAGTTTACCGGGAATAAGCGAGCAGTACTTC. This encodes CASSLPGISEQYF.

This chain uses TRBV10-3 with TRBJ1-5; D perhaps matches TRBD1 (5 bases). The CDR3 spans 16 residues. V gave up 1 base and J gave up 4 bases, with 14 bases separating them. Germline CDR1 reads ENHRY; CDR2 reads SYGVKD. In nucleotides, the CDR3 is TGTGCCATCAGTGAGTTGGAGGGACGGGTGAATCAGCCCCAGCATTTT. The encoded protein is CAISELEGRVNQPQHF.

The V gene is TRBV30, the J gene TRBJ1-1; D unclear. Germline V lookup: CDR1 GTSNPN, CDR2 SVGIG (reference sequence). There are 14 residues in the CDR3. Trimming removed 4 bases at V and 1 base at J, with 13 bases between. CDR3 sequence: CAWNTLTRNTEAFF. The CDR3 DNA is TGTGCCTGGAATACCCTGACAAGGAACACTGAAGCTTTCTTT.

The genes are TRBV29-1 and TRBJ1-1, with 7 bases fitting TRBD1. Germline values: CDR1 SQVTM, CDR2 ANQGSEA. V dropped 3 bases and J dropped 2; count of bases not matched to a gene: 3. This CDR3 has 13 residues. The CDR3 loop is CSVDRDSNTEAFF. The CDR3 DNA reads TGCAGCGTTGATCGGGACAGCAACACTGAAGCTTTCTTT.

This sequence joins TRBV2 and TRBJ1-5, with D possibly TRBD1 on 6 matching bases. V dropped 2 bases and J dropped 7 bases, with 24 bases sitting between them. Germline CDR1 and CDR2: SNHLY and FYNNEI. The CDR3 loop spans 18 amino acids. The DNA for the CDR3 is TGTGCCAGCAGTGAAAGGGGGTCGGCAGGGGTACGGGGACAGCCCCAGCATTTT. Protein: CASSERGSAGVRGQPQHF. The full variable domain, completed using reference TRBV2 and TRBJ1-5, is EPEVTQTPSHQVTQMGQEVILRCVPISNHLYFYWYRQILGQKVEFLVSFYNNEISEKSEIFDDQFSVERPDGSNFTLKIRSTKLEDSAMYFCASSERGSAGVRGQPQHFGDGTRLSIL.

The table lists this clone with a few counts. This sequence joins TRBV19 and TRBJ1-6; D unresolved. The CDR3 runs to 13 residues. Trimming pared 11 bases from V and 3 bases from J, leaving 11 bases between. Germline V gene data show CDR1 as LNHDA and CDR2 as SQIVND (reference sequence). The CDR3 DNA reads TGTGCCGCCGCGGAGGGCTATAATTCACCCCTCCACTTT. Encoded protein: CAAAEGYNSPLHF.

This clone has more than one count but fewer than ten. The V call is TRBV7-2, the J call TRBJ2-1, with 9 bases matching TRBD1. V trimming: 2 bases; J trimming: 0 bases; junction bases outside the gene matches: 8. The CDR3 consists of 18 residues. From germline, CDR1 is SGHTA and CDR2 FQGNSA. The CDR3, as DNA: TGTGCCAGCAGCTTAAAAGGGGACAGGGTTAACTCCTACAATGAGCAGTTCTTC. Protein product: CASSLKGDRVNSYNEQFF.

In DNA form, the CDR3 reads TGTGCCAGCGACAGGGGGCCCAAGCCCCAGCATTTT. Amino acids: CASDRGPKPQHF. The gene calls are TRBV6-1 and TRBJ1-5, with TRBD1 matching 10 bases. The V gene end was trimmed by 8 bases and the J gene end by 8 bases; junction bases not matched to a gene: 3. The CDR3 is made up of 12 amino acids. Germline values: CDR1 MNHNS, CDR2 SASEGT.

The rearrangement links TRBV29-1 to TRBJ2-2; 7 bases match TRBD1. The J segment lost 6 bases and the V segment lost 1 base, leaving 11 bases of the junction unmatched. Germline CDR1 reads SQVTM; CDR2 reads ANQGSEA. CDR3 size: 16 residues. The CDR3: CSVEVQQGFWPGELFF. In DNA, the CDR3 is TGCAGCGTTGAAGTTCAACAGGGGTTTTGGCCCGGGGAGCTGTTTTTT.

This clone was seen once. The chain has TRBV19 and TRBJ1-1; the D is unclear. Germline CDR1 and CDR2: LNHDA and SQIVND (reference sequence). The CDR3 contains 15 residues. V was cut by 3 bases and J by 4 bases, with 15 bases left in between. The CDR3, as DNA: TGTGCCAGTAGTATGCTATCGGGAGGCGGCACTGAAGCTTTCTTT. Translating it yields CASSMLSGGGTEAFF.

The chain uses TRBV9 and TRBJ2-1, with 9 nucleotides matching TRBD2. Germline V lookup: CDR1 SGDLS, CDR2 YYNGEE. The CDR3 is 13 amino acids. Trimming took 4 bases from V and 7 from J; bases not matched to a gene: 3. Here the CDR3 reads CASSTGLANEQFF. CDR3 nucleotides: TGTGCCAGCAGCACGGGACTAGCAAATGAGCAGTTCTTC.

This clone was counted only a few times. This chain connects TRBV5-6 to TRBJ1-6, with D hard to call. The germline gives CDR1 SGHDT, CDR2 YYEEEE. The CDR3 sequence is 14 residues long. V was shortened by 4 bases and J by 8 bases, with 13 bases between the two germline ends. CDR3 loop: CASSPVSSYSPLHF. The DNA of the CDR3 is TGTGCCAGCAGCCCCGTTAGCAGCTATTCACCCCTCCACTTT.

The table lists this clone with a count of one. This chain links TRBV6-5 with TRBJ2-1, with 7 bases that match TRBD1. V was clipped by 5 bases and J by 10 bases; unmatched bases: 5. The CDR3 is 12 residues long. Germline CDR1 reads MNHEY; CDR2 reads SVGAGI. In nucleotides, the CDR3 is TGTGCCAGCAGTGACAGACAGGGAGAGCAGTTCTTC. This translates into CASSDRQGEQFF.

This clone was detected once. The V gene is TRBV25-1, the J gene TRBJ1-6; D gene unclear. The ends were cut back, 3 bases at V and 10 bases at J, with 10 bases in the middle. Germline-derived CDR1 and CDR2 are MGHDK and SYGVNS. The CDR3 length is 13 residues. The CDR3, as DNA: TGTGCCAGCAGTGATCACAGCAGCTCACCCCTCCACTTT. Amino acid sequence: CASSDHSSSPLHF. Based on the CDR3 plus reference TRBV25-1 and TRBJ1-6, the full variable domain is EADIYQTPRYLVIGTGKKITLECSQTMGHDKMYWYQQDPGMELHLIHYSYGVNSTEKGDLSSESTVSRIRTEHFPLTLESARPSHTSQYLCASSDHSSSPLHFGNGTRLTVT.

The CDR3 here is CASSQDLRVADTQYF. The DNA of the CDR3 is TGTGCCAGCAGCCAAGATTTGCGGGTGGCAGATACGCAGTATTTT. This chain links TRBV4-2 with TRBJ2-3; D may be TRBD2 (5 bases). The germline V and J ends were trimmed by 0 bases and 4 bases, with 11 bases remaining between them. Germline V CDR1 and CDR2: LGHNA, YNFKEQ. The CDR3 is 15 amino acids.